These T cell receptor beta chains were read from a single sample in a study of shared clonotypes between healthy human individuals. Generated by immunoSEQ multiplex PCR, the TCRdb table keeps only in-frame clones and is missing some. The sample shows about half a million clones, 79% of them seen only once. The sample consisted of PBMCs. Every receptor here comes from a woman aged 35 to 49 in good health. Some clones in this sample may be carry-over from other donors' samples. The CDR3 runs from the conserved cysteine through the conserved F or W. D genes are given only for firm matches. Clone size is shown for a subset of rows, as once, few, many or a class of expanded clone.

CDR3 protein: CASSLYRGPGNTIYF
CDR3 DNA: TGTGCCAGCAGCCTATACAGGGGGCCAGGAAACACCATATATTTT
D gene: TRBD1
J gene: TRBJ1-3
V gene: TRBV28
clone size: once

CDR3 protein: CASSSRGAGVGETQYF
CDR3 DNA: TGTGCCAGCAGCTCGAGGGGAGCGGGAGTCGGGGAGACCCAGTACTTC
D gene: TRBD2
J gene: TRBJ2-5
V gene: TRBV9
clone size: -

CDR3 protein: CSVDTGTPILGYGYTF
CDR3 DNA: TGCAGCGTGGATACCGGGACACCCATCTTGGGATATGGCTACACCTTC
D gene: -
J gene: TRBJ1-2
V gene: TRBV29-1
clone size: -

CDR3 protein: CASSQDRSISGNTIYF
CDR3 DNA: TGTGCCAGCAGCCAAGATAGGAGCATTTCTGGAAACACCATATATTTT
D gene: -
J gene: TRBJ1-3
V gene: TRBV4-2
clone size: -

CDR3 protein: CASSFPAGDTQYF
CDR3 DNA: TGCGCCAGCAGCTTCCCAGCTGGCGATACGCAGTATTTT
D gene: -
J gene: TRBJ2-3
V gene: TRBV5-1
clone size: -

CDR3 protein: CASSFPLSGETQYF
CDR3 DNA: TGTGCCAGCAGTTTCCCCCTCTCGGGGGAGACCCAGTACTTC
D gene: -
J gene: TRBJ2-5
V gene: TRBV28
clone size: once

CDR3 protein: CASSLQIGWDLGF
CDR3 DNA: TGTGCCAGCAGCTTACAAATCGGGTGGGACCTAGGCTTC
D gene: -
J gene: TRBJ2-7
V gene: TRBV7-7
clone size: -

CDR3 protein: CAIMSSATSSYNEQFF
CDR3 DNA: TGTGCCATCATGAGCTCGGCGACTAGTTCCTACAATGAGCAGTTCTTC
D gene: -
J gene: TRBJ2-1
V gene: TRBV10-3
clone size: -

CDR3 protein: CASKGWTGASNEKLFF
CDR3 DNA: TGCGCCAGCAAAGGGTGGACCGGGGCCTCTAATGAAAAACTGTTTTTT
D gene: -
J gene: TRBJ1-4
V gene: TRBV5-1
clone size: -

CDR3 protein: CASSLDRQGDTEAFF
CDR3 DNA: TGTGCCAGCAGCTTAGATCGGCAGGGTGACACTGAAGCTTTCTTT
D gene: -
J gene: TRBJ1-1
V gene: TRBV11-2
clone size: many

CDR3 protein: CASSDAGGSSPLHF
CDR3 DNA: TGTGCCAGCAGTGATGCAGGGGGGAGTTCACCCCTCCACTTT
D gene: TRBD1
J gene: TRBJ1-6
V gene: TRBV6-1
clone size: -

CDR3 protein: CASGGYENEQFF
CDR3 DNA: TGTGCCAGCGGGGGATACGAGAATGAGCAGTTCTTC
D gene: -
J gene: TRBJ2-1
V gene: TRBV7-2
clone size: -

CDR3 protein: CASSLDYNEQFF
CDR3 DNA: TGTGCCAGCAGCTTAGACTACAATGAGCAGTTCTTC
D gene: -
J gene: TRBJ2-1
V gene: TRBV7-2
clone size: -

CDR3 protein: CASSPQANYGYTF
CDR3 DNA: TGTGCCAGCAGCCCACAGGCTAACTATGGCTACACCTTC
D gene: -
J gene: TRBJ1-2
V gene: TRBV2
clone size: -

CDR3 protein: CASSLNYEQYF
CDR3 DNA: TGTGCCAGCAGCCTCAACTACGAGCAGTACTTC
D gene: -
J gene: TRBJ2-7
V gene: TRBV7-9
clone size: -

CDR3 protein: CASSGGASGKDTQYF
CDR3 DNA: TGTGCCAGCAGTGGGGGGGCTAGCGGGAAGGATACGCAGTATTTT
D gene: TRBD2
J gene: TRBJ2-3
V gene: TRBV5-4
clone size: few

CDR3 protein: CASSVLAGGLQETQYF
CDR3 DNA: TGTGCCAGCAGCGTACTAGCGGGAGGGCTTCAAGAGACCCAGTACTTC
D gene: TRBD2
J gene: TRBJ2-5
V gene: TRBV9
clone size: many